One sample yielded the 7 T cell receptor beta chains listed below, sequenced in a study of blood T cell repertoires in COVID-19. The repertoire was sequenced with immunoSEQ multiplex PCR; TCRdb's copy has only in-frame clones and lacks some. The table lists 300,000 to 450,000 clones, roughly 87% of them singletons, with 0.9% to 1.2% in the top ten. Sequencing was done on a sample of PBMCs or T cells enriched from blood (not recorded which). These receptor sequences come from a woman between 25 and 40 years old who had recovered from COVID-19.

This chain joins TRBV11-2 and TRBJ1-2, with a possible D match to TRBD1 (6 bases). The CDR3 has 16 amino acids. CDR1 is SGHAT and CDR2 is FQNNGV in the germline V gene. V was pared by 3 bases and J by 5 bases, with 19 bases between. The CDR3 region has the DNA TGTGCCAGCAGCTTCTTCATGGCAGGGGCCATATATGGCTACACCTTC. This encodes CASSFFMAGAIYGYTF.

This clone was counted only a few times. The chain carries TRBV5-5 and TRBJ2-7, with unresolved D. Germline CDR1 and CDR2: SGHKS and YYEKEE (reference sequence). The CDR3 is made up of 15 amino acids. The V end was cut by 0 bases, the J end by 3 bases, with 13 bases between. The CDR3 DNA reads as TGTGCCAGCAGCTTGGGGGCACCTACTCACTACGAGCAGTACTTC. Its translation is CASSLGAPTHYEQYF.

The J gene is TRBJ2-1, the V gene TRBV9; 9 bases agree with TRBD2. CDR3 length: 15 amino acids. The germline CDR1 and CDR2 sequences are SGDLS and YYNGEE. V shed 2 bases and J 5 bases; nucleotides not matched to a gene: 5. As DNA, the CDR3 is TGTGCCAGCAGCGTTAGCGGGGGAGAAAACAATGAGCAGTTCTTC. Translated, it gives CASSVSGGENNEQFF.

The chain links TRBV6-5 to TRBJ2-2, with a weak D call TRBD2 (5 bases). The CDR3 has 14 amino acids. Germline loops: CDR1 MNHEY, CDR2 SVGAGI. Trimming took off 10 bases at V and 5 bases at J, with 17 bases between the two ends. As DNA, the CDR3 is TGTGCCACCGTAGGCGGGTGGGGAACCGGGGAGCTGTTTTTT. Translating gives CATVGGWGTGELFF.

This clone occurred a few times. The chain joins TRBV14 to TRBJ1-3, with D uncertain. The CDR3 consists of 16 residues. Looked up from germline, CDR1 is SGHDN and CDR2 is FVKESK. V lost 4 bases, J lost 0 bases, and 13 bases lay in between. The CDR3 DNA is TGTGCCAGCAGCCCCCCTAGGATGGACTCTGGAAACACCATATATTTT. It codes for CASSPPRMDSGNTIYF.

The V and J genes are TRBV2 and TRBJ2-7, with 8 bases identical to TRBD1. The germline V gene has CDR1 SNHLY and CDR2 FYNNEI. J was trimmed by 6 bases and V by 5 bases; bases with no gene match: 3. CDR3 size: 12 residues. DNA of the CDR3: TGTGCCAGCAGTAAGGACAGGGTCGAGCAGTACTTC. Encoded protein: CASSKDRVEQYF.

The rearrangement uses TRBV6-5 and TRBJ1-5, with D maybe TRBD1 (5 bases). The V end lost 2 bases, the J end lost 6 bases, and 11 bases lay between the germline ends. Germline V gene lookup returns CDR1 MNHEY and CDR2 SVGAGI. The CDR3 has 14 amino acids. CDR3 nucleotide sequence: TGTGCCAGCAGTTACGTTGGGCAGGGTCAGCCCCAGCATTTT. This codes for CASSYVGQGQPQHF.